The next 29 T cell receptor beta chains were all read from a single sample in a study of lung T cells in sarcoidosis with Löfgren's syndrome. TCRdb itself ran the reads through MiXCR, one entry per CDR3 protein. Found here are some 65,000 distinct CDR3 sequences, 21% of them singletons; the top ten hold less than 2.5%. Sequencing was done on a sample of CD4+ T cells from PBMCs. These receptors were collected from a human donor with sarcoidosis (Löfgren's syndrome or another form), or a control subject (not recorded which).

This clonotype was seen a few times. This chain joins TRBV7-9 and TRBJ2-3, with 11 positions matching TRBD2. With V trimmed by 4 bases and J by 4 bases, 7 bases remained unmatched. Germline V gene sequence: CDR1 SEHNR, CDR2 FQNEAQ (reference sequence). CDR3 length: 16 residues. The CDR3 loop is CASSSPTSGAPDTQYF. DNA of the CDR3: TGTGCCAGCAGCTCACCGACTAGCGGGGCCCCAGATACGCAGTATTTT.

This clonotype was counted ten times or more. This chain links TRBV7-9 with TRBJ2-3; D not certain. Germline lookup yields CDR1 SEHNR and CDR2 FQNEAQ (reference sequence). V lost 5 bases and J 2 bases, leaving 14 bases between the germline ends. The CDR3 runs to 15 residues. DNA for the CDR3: TGTGCCAGCAGCCCAAAGGGCTCCGCCACAGATACGCAGTATTTT. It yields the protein CASSPKGSATDTQYF.

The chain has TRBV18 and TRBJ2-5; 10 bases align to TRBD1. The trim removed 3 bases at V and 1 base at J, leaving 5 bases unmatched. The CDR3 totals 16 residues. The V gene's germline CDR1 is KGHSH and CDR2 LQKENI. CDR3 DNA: TGTGCCAGCTCACCTTTAGGGACAGGGGCCCAAGAGACCCAGTACTTC. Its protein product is CASSPLGTGAQETQYF.

CDR3 in DNA: TGTGCCAGCAGCCAAGTTCCAGGGAACTATGGCTACACCTTC. Translation gives CASSQVPGNYGYTF. This chain links TRBV14 with TRBJ1-2; TRBD1 is a possible D gene (5 bases). There are 14 residues in the CDR3. Between the trimmed V and J ends, which lost 1 base and 2 bases, there was a span of 8 bases. Germline V gene sequence: CDR1 SGHDN, CDR2 FVKESK. The full variable domain, in which reference TRBV14 and TRBJ1-2 provide the parts outside the CDR3, is EAGVTQFPSHSVIEKGQTVTLRCDPISGHDNLYWYRRVMGKEIKFLLHFVKESKQDESGMPNNRFLAERTGGTYSTLKVQPAELEDSGVYFCASSQVPGNYGYTFGSGTRLTVV.

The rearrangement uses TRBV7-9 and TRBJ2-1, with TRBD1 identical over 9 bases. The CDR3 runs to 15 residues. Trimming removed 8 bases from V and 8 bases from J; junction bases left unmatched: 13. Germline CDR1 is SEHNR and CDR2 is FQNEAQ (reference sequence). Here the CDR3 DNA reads TGTGCCAGCGTTCGTATTACAGGGGGCATGTATGAGCAGTTCTTC. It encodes CASVRITGGMYEQFF.

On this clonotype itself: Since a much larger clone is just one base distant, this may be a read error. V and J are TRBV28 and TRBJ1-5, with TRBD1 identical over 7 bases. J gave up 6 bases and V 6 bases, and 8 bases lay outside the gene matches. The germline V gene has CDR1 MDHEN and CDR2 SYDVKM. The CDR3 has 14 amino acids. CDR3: CASSADRDPQPQHF. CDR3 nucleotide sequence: TGTGCCAGCAGCGCTGACAGGGACCCTCAGCCCCAGCATTTT.

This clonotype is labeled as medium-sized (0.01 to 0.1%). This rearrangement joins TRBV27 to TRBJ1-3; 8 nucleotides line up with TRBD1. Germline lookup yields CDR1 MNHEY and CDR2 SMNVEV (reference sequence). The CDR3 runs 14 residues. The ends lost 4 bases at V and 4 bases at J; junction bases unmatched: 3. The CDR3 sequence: CASSSGQGGNTIYF. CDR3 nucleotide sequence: TGTGCCAGCAGTTCCGGACAGGGCGGAAACACCATATATTTT.

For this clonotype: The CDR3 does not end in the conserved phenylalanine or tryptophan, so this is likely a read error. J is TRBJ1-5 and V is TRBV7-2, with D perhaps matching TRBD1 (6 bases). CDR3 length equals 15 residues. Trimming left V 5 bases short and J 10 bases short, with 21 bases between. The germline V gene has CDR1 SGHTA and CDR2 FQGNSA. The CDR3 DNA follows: TGTGCCAGCAGCCGGGGGAGGCAGGGGCAGTCACCCCAGCATCTT. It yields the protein CASSRGRQGQSPQHL.

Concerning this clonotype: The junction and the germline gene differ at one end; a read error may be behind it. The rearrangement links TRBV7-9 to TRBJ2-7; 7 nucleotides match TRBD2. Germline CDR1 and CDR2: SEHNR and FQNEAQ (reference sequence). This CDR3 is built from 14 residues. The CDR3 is CASSLAGGPGERYF. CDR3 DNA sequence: TGTGCCAGCAGCTTAGCGGGAGGGCCGGGAGAGCGGTACTTC.

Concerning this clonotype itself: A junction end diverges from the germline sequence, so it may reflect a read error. The CDR3 is CAIQPTGEALF. As DNA, the CDR3 is TGTGCCATCCAACCGACAGGGGAAGCTCTCTTT. The rearrangement joins TRBV7-9 to TRBJ1-1; 8 nucleotides align to TRBD1. CDR3 size: 11 residues. CDR1 is SEHNR and CDR2 is FQNEAQ in the germline V gene (reference sequence).

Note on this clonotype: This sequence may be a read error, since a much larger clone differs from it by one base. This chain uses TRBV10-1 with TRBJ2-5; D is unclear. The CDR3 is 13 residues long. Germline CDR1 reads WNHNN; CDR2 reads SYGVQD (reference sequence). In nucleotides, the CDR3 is TGCGCCAGCAGTGATAGCCGGAAGGAGACCCGGTACTTC. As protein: CASSDSRKETRYF.

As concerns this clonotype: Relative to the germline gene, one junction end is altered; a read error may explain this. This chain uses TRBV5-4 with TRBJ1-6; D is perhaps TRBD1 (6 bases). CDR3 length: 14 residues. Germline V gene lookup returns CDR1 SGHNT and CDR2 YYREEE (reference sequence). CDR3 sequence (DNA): TGTGCCAGCAGCTTGATGGGGGCGCCTCCACCCCTCCGCTTT. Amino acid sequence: CASSLMGAPPPLRF.

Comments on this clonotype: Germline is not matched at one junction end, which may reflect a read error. The CDR3 here is CSARGSSERADMQYF. The CDR3 region has the DNA TGCAGTGCTAGAGGTAGTAGCGAGAGGGCAGATATGCAGTATTTT. This chain links TRBV20-1 with TRBJ2-3; D might be TRBD2 (5 bases). CDR1 and CDR2 (germline): DFQATT, SNEGSKA (reference sequence). The CDR3 extends over 15 amino acids.

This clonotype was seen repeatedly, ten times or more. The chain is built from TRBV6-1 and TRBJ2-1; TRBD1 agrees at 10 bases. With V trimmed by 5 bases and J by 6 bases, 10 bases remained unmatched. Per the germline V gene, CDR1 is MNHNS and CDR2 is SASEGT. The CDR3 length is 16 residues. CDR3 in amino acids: CASSPIPGTGVNEQFF. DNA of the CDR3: TGTGCCAGCAGTCCCATCCCAGGGACAGGGGTCAATGAGCAGTTCTTC.

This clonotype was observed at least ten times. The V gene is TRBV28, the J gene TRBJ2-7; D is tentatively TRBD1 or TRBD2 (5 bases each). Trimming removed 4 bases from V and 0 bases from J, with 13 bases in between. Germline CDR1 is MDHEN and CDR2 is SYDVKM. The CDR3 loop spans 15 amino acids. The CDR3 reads CASSSQGVSSYEQYV. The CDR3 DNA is TGTGCCAGCAGTTCCCAGGGAGTCAGCTCCTACGAGCAGTACGTC.

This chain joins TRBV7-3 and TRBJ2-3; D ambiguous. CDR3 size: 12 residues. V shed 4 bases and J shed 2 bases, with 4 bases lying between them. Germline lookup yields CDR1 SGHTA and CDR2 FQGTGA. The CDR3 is CASSSYTDTQYF. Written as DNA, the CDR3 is TGTGCCAGCAGCTCCTACACAGATACGCAGTATTTT. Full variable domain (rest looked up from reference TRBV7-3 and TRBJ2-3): GAGVSQTPSNKVTEKGKYVELRCDPISGHTALYWYRQSLGQGPEFLIYFQGTGAADDSGLPNDRFFAVRPEGSVSTLKIQRTERGDSAVYLCASSSYTDTQYFGPGTRLTVL.

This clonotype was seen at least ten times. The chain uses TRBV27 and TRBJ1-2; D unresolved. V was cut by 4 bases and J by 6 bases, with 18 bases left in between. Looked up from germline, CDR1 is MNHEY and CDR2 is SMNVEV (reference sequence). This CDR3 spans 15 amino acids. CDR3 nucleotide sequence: TGTGCCAGCAGTTCCCGACTCCCCCGTAGTGATGGCTACACCTTC. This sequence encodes CASSSRLPRSDGYTF.

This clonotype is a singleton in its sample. The CDR3, as DNA: TGTGCCAGCGCCCACCTGACGGGCAACGAGCAGTACGTC. Amino acid sequence: CASAHLTGNEQYV. The chain joins TRBV18 to TRBJ2-7; the D is unclear. Germline V gene lookup returns CDR1 KGHSH and CDR2 LQKENI. The ends were cut back, 8 bases at V and 5 bases at J, with 16 bases in the middle. CDR3 length equals 13 residues.

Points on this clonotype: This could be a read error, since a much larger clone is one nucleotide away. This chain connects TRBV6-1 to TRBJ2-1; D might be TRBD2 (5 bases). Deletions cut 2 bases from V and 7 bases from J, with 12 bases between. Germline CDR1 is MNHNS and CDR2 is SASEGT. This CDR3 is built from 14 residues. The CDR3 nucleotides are TGTGCCAGCAGTGAACCGGGGATGAGGAATGAGCAGTTCTTC. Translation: CASSEPGMRNEQFF.

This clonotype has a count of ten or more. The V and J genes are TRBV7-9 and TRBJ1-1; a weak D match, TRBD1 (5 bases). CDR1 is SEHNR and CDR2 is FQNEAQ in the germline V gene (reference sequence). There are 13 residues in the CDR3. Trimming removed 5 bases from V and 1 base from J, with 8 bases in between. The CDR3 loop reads CASSPQGNTEAFF. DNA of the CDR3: TGTGCCAGCAGCCCCCAGGGGAACACTGAAGCTTTCTTT.

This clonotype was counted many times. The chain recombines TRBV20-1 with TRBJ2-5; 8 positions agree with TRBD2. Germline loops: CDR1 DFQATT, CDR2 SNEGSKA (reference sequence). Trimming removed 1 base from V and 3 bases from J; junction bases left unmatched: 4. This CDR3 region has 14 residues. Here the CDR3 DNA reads TGCAGTGCTAGAGTAGCAGCGGGGGAAGAGACCCAGTACTTC. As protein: CSARVAAGEETQYF.

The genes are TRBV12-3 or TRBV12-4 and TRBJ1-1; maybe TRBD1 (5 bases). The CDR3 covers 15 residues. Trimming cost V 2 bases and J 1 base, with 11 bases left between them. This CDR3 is CASSLPGPRNTEAFF. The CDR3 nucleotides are TGTGCCAGCAGTTTACCGGGACCTAGGAACACTGAAGCTTTCTTT.

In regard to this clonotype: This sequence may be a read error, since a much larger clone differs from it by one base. In DNA, the CDR3 is TGTGCCAGCAGCGACGCGCGGGGGTACCAAGAGACCCAGTACTTC. Amino acid sequence: CASSDARGYQETQYF. V usage is TRBV28 and J usage is TRBJ2-5; 7 bases agree with TRBD2. The germline V gene encodes CDR1 MDHEN and CDR2 SYDVKM. Unmatched junction bases numbered 7, after V lost 6 bases and J lost 0 bases. This CDR3 is 15 amino acids long.

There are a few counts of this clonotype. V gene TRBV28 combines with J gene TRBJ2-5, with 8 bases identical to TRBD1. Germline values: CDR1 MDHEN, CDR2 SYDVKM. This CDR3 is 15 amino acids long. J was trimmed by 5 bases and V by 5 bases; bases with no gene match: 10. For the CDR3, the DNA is TGTGCCAGCAGTCCGACCCCAGGGGGCGGTGAGACCCAGTACTTC. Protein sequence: CASSPTPGGGETQYF.

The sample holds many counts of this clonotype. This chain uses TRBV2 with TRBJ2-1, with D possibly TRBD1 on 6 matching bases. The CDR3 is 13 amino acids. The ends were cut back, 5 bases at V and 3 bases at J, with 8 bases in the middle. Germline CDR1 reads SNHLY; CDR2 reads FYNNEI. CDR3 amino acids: CASSWDNYNEQFF. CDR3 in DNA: TGTGCCAGCAGTTGGGACAACTACAATGAGCAGTTCTTC.

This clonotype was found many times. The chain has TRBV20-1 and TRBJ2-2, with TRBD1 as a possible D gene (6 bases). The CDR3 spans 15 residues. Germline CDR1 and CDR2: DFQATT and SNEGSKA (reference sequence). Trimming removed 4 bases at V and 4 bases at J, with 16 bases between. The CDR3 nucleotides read TGCAGTGCTAAAAGACAGGATCTCATCACCGGGGAGCTGTTTTTT. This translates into CSAKRQDLITGELFF.

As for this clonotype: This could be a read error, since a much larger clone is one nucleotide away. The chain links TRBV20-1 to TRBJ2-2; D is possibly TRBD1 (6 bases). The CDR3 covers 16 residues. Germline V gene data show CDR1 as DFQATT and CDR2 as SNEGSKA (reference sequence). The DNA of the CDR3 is TGCAATGCTAAGAGGTCGGACAGCAGAAACACCGGGGAGCTGTTTTTT. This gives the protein CNAKRSDSRNTGELFF.

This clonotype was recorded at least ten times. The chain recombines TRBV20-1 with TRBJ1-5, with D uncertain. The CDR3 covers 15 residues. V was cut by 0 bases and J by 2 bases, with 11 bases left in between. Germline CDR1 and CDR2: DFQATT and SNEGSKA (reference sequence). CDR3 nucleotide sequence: TGCAGTGCTAGAGATCCGGCGACGGGCAATCAGCCCCAGCATTTT. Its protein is CSARDPATGNQPQHF.

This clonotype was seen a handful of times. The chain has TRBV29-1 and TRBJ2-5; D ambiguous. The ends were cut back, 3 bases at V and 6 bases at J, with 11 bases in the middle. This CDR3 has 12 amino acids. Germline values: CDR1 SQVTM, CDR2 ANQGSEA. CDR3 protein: CSVEAPIQTQYF. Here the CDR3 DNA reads TGCAGCGTTGAGGCCCCGATACAGACCCAGTACTTC.